The rows below give T cell receptor beta chains drawn from one sample of a study of follicular helper T cells after annual influenza vaccination. Using immunoSEQ multiplex PCR, the repertoire was profiled, and TCRdb retains in-frame clones only, with some absent. The table lists under 900 clones, 80% to 90% of them singletons. Material: CXCR5+ CD38+ circulating T follicular helper cells from blood, obtained 7 days after influenza vaccination. These receptors were collected from an adult who received the influenza vaccine. Each CDR3 is given with its conserved first and last residue. D genes are given only for firm matches. Expanded clones are given a class, and other clones once, few, many or no size at all.

J gene,clone size,D gene,V gene,CDR3 protein,CDR3 DNA
TRBJ2-7,.,.,TRBV28,CASSLTQAYEQYF,TGTGCCAGCAGTTTAACACAAGCCTACGAGCAGTACTTC
TRBJ2-5,once,.,TRBV4-1,CASSQSSTVQETQYF,TGCGCCAGCAGCCAAAGCTCGACAGTCCAAGAGACCCAGTACTTC
TRBJ1-4,.,TRBD1,TRBV2,CASSWGQGGSDEKLFF,TGTGCCAGCAGTTGGGGACAGGGAGGATCGGATGAAAAACTGTTTTTT
TRBJ2-6,.,.,TRBV19,CASTAVPGRVSSGANVLTF,TGTGCCAGTACCGCGGTGCCTGGAAGGGTGAGCTCTGGGGCCAACGTCCTGACTTTC
TRBJ2-1,.,.,TRBV7-9,CASSSQGLGLQNEQFF,TGTGCCAGCAGCTCACAGGGGTTGGGACTCCAAAATGAGCAGTTCTTC
TRBJ2-2,once,.,TRBV7-9,CASSPTGGNTGELFF,TGTGCCAGCAGCCCAACCGGTGGGAACACCGGGGAGCTGTTTTTT
TRBJ1-3,.,.,TRBV7-2,CASSLVGQGTGNTIYF,TGTGCCAGCAGCTTAGTCGGGCAGGGAACTGGAAACACCATATATTTT
TRBJ1-5,.,.,TRBV6-4,CASSTAAADQPQHF,TGTGCCAGCAGTACCGCCGCGGCGGATCAGCCCCAGCATTTT
TRBJ1-5,.,.,TRBV5-6,CASSLVGEGNQPQHF,TGTGCCAGCAGCTTGGTTGGGGAGGGCAATCAGCCCCAGCATTTT
TRBJ1-4,.,.,TRBV27,CASSPYTGGKLFF,TGTGCCAGCAGTCCATATACAGGAGGAAAACTGTTTTTT
TRBJ2-1,.,.,TRBV30,CAWSVGETRQNNEQFF,TGTGCCTGGAGTGTAGGTGAGACTAGGCAAAACAATGAGCAGTTCTTC
TRBJ1-2,few,.,TRBV19,CASTTTGGRYGYTF,TGTGCCAGTACCACAACGGGAGGGCGCTACGGCTACACCTTC
TRBJ1-2,.,.,TRBV5-6,CASSWQFDGYTF,TGTGCCAGCAGCTGGCAGTTCGATGGCTACACCTTC
TRBJ1-2,.,TRBD1,TRBV4-3,CASSQDGTGSIRYTF,TGCGCCAGCAGCCAAGATGGGACAGGGTCTATTCGGTACACCTTC
TRBJ2-2,.,.,TRBV19,CASSIVAGSGELFF,TGTGCCAGTAGTATAGTTGCAGGGTCCGGGGAGCTGTTTTTT
TRBJ1-4,.,.,TRBV6-5,CASRPFGRDEKLFF,TGTGCCAGCAGGCCTTTTGGGAGGGATGAAAAACTGTTTTTT
TRBJ1-2,.,TRBD1,TRBV5-1,CASSHMFTRGDGGYTF,TGCGCCAGCAGCCATATGTTCACCAGGGGGGACGGCGGCTACACCTTC
TRBJ2-3,.,.,TRBV14,CASSLTLGAYTDTQYF,TGTGCCAGCAGCCTCACCTTGGGGGCCTACACAGATACGCAGTATTTT
TRBJ2-7,.,TRBD1,TRBV29-1,CSVGSDRGYEQYF,TGCAGCGTTGGCTCTGACAGGGGCTACGAGCAGTACTTC
TRBJ2-5,.,TRBD1,TRBV30,CAWSPTGGAQETQYF,TGTGCCTGGAGCCCGACAGGGGGGGCACAAGAGACCCAGTACTTC
TRBJ1-3,.,.,TRBV7-6,CASSLGRNSGNTIYF,TGTGCCAGCAGCTTAGGGCGGAACTCTGGAAACACCATATATTTT
TRBJ2-4,.,.,TRBV9,CASSVEGTGNIQYF,TGTGCCAGCAGCGTGGAGGGGACGGGAAACATTCAGTACTTC
TRBJ2-1,.,.,TRBV9,CASRDIKGDTYNEQFF,TGTGCCAGCAGAGATATAAAGGGGGATACCTACAATGAGCAGTTCTTC
TRBJ2-1,.,.,TRBV4-2,CASSQVAANEQFF,TGTGCCAGCAGCCAAGTGGCAGCGAATGAGCAGTTCTTC
TRBJ2-2,.,.,TRBV28,CASSSPRGHTGELFF,TGTGCCAGCAGTTCCCCCCGGGGGCACACCGGGGAGCTGTTTTTT
TRBJ1-2,.,.,TRBV28,CATAETSRYTF,TGTGCCACCGCCGAGACCAGTCGCTACACCTTC
TRBJ2-2,.,.,TRBV5-5,CASSLGPRSTGELFF,TGTGCCAGCAGCTTGGGACCCAGGAGCACCGGGGAGCTGTTTTTT
TRBJ2-1,.,.,TRBV14,CASSHDPPRDEQFF,TGTGCCAGCAGCCATGACCCTCCCAGGGATGAGCAGTTCTTC
TRBJ1-2,once,TRBD1,TRBV15,CATSRDRDRDYGYTF,TGTGCCACCAGCAGAGATAGGGACAGGGACTATGGCTACACCTTC
TRBJ2-3,.,.,TRBV9,CASSPRGAGQGTQYF,TGTGCCAGCAGCCCCCGAGGGGCCGGGCAGGGGACGCAGTATTTT
TRBJ2-5,.,TRBD1,TRBV5-8,CASSLAQTGVRETQYF,TGTGCCAGCAGCTTGGCCCAGACAGGGGTAAGAGAGACCCAGTACTTC
TRBJ1-3,once,.,TRBV13,CASSLRGQWPGNTIYF,TGTGCCAGCAGCTTACGGGGGCAATGGCCTGGAAACACCATATATTTT
TRBJ1-2,.,.,TRBV5-1,CASSFGGADSGDYGYTF,TGCGCCAGCAGCTTTGGAGGGGCTGATTCTGGGGACTATGGCTACACCTTC
TRBJ1-3,.,.,TRBV2,CASSLEISGNTIYF,TGTGCCAGCAGCCTGGAGATCTCTGGAAACACCATATATTTT
TRBJ2-2,.,.,TRBV7-3,CASRDPLASVGTGELFF,TGTGCCAGCAGGGACCCTTTGGCGTCCGTCGGCACCGGGGAGCTGTTTTTT